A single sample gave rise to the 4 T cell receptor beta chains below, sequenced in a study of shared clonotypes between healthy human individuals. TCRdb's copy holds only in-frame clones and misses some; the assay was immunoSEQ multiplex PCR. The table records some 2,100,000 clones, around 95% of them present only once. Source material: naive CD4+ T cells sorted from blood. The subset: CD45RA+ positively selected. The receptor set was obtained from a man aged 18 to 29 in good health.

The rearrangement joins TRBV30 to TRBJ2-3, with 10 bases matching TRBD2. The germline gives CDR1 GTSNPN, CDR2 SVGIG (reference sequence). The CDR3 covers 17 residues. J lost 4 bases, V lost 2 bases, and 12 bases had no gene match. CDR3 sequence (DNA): TGTGCCTGGAGTACCGAAAGGACTAGCGGAATCCCAGATACGCAGTATTTT. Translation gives CAWSTERTSGIPDTQYF.

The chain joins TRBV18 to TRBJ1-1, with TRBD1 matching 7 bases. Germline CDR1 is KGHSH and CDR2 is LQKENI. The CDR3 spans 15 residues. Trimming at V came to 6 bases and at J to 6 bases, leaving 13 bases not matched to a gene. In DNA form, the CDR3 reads TGTGCCAGCTCCCCTGACAGGGCCACCCCCTCTGAAGCTTTCTTT. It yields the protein CASSPDRATPSEAFF.

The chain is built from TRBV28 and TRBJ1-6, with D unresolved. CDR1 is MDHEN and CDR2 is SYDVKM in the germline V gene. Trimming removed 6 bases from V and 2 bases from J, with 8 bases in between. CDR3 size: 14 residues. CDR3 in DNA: TGTGCCAGCAGGGATCCTGCCTATAATTCACCCCTCCACTTT. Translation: CASRDPAYNSPLHF.

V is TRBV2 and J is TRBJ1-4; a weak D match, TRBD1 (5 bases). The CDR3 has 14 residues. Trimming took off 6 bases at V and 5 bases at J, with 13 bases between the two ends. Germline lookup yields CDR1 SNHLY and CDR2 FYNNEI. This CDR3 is CASRAGTNNEKLFF. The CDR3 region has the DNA TGTGCCAGCAGGGCCGGGACGAACAATGAAAAACTGTTTTTT. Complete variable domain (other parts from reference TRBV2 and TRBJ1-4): EPEVTQTPSHQVTQMGQEVILRCVPISNHLYFYWYRQILGQKVEFLVSFYNNEISEKSEIFDDQFSVERPDGSNFTLKIRSTKLEDSAMYFCASRAGTNNEKLFFGSGTQLSVL.